This T cell receptor (beta chain) was documented in a study of cytomegalovirus exposure and HLA in healthy donors. Germline V gene lookup returns CDR1 GTSNPN and CDR2 SVGIG (reference sequence). This CDR3 comprises 12 residues. V dropped 2 bases and J dropped 3; count of bases not matched to a gene: 1. The primer mix had 60 Vbeta and 13 Jbeta primers. TCRdb's copy holds only in-frame clones and misses some; the assay was immunoSEQ multiplex PCR. The table shows 110,000 to 150,000 clones, with 80% occurring only once. This clone was observed a few times. This clonotype originated in a female donor in good health and CMV-seronegative. The rearrangement links TRBV30 to TRBJ2-7; 7 bases agree with TRBD1. The sample comprised PBMCs. The CDR3 sequence is CAWSRTGYEQYF. The CDR3 nucleotides are TGTGCCTGGAGTAGGACAGGCTACGAGCAGTACTTC.